What follows are 26 T cell receptor beta chains derived from one specimen sequenced in a study of blood T cell repertoires in COVID-19. Method: immunoSEQ multiplex PCR; TCRdb's copy keeps in-frame clones and lacks some. The sample holds about 160,000 clones, around 84% seen once. The sample taken for sequencing was peripheral blood. Receptors were obtained from a man aged 35 to 55 with acute or convalescent COVID-19.

The gene calls are TRBV6-5 and TRBJ1-5, with 8 nucleotides matching TRBD1. CDR1 is MNHEY and CDR2 is SVGAGI in the germline V gene. Trimming removed 6 bases from V and 7 bases from J; junction bases left unmatched: 8. The CDR3 spans 14 residues. The CDR3 coding sequence is TGTGCCAGCAGGAATGACAGGGGTGAACAGCCCCAGCATTTT. Amino acids: CASRNDRGEQPQHF.

The chain combines TRBV18 with TRBJ2-5; the D gene is possibly TRBD2 (5 bases). This CDR3 region has 13 residues. The germline V gene encodes CDR1 KGHSH and CDR2 LQKENI. Between the trimmed V and J ends, which lost 3 bases and 1 base, there was a span of 6 bases. As DNA, the CDR3 is TGTGCCAGCTCACCCGGACTCCAAGAGACCCAGTACTTC. Translating it yields CASSPGLQETQYF. The full variable domain, rest sourced from reference TRBV18 and TRBJ2-5, is NAGVMQNPRHLVRRRGQEARLRCSPMKGHSHVYWYRQLPEEGLKFMVYLQKENIIDESGMPKERFSAEFPKEGPSILRIQQVVRGDSAAYFCASSPGLQETQYFGPGTRLLVL.

V and J are TRBV6-2 or TRBV6-3 and TRBJ1-1, with D perhaps matching TRBD1 (6 bases). The CDR3 consists of 15 residues. The germline V and J ends were trimmed by 5 bases and 0 bases, with 13 bases remaining between them. Germline lookup yields CDR1 MNHEY and CDR2 SVGEGT. CDR3 in amino acids: CASSPGQLMNTEAFF. In DNA, the CDR3 is TGTGCCAGCAGTCCCGGACAGCTCATGAACACTGAAGCTTTCTTT.

This chain connects TRBV6-4 to TRBJ1-2; D may be TRBD1 (6 bases). This CDR3 is built from 16 residues. Germline loops: CDR1 MRHNA, CDR2 SNTAGT. V shed 10 bases and J shed 2 bases, with 23 bases lying between them. The DNA for the CDR3 is TGTGCCACCGTAGAGCAACAGGGAAAGTTCAACTATGGCTACACCTTC. As protein: CATVEQQGKFNYGYTF.

V gene TRBV18 combines with J gene TRBJ2-2, with D unresolved. Germline V gene data show CDR1 as KGHSH and CDR2 as LQKENI. The CDR3 extends over 14 amino acids. The V and J ends lost 2 bases and 2 bases respectively, with 6 bases between them. CDR3 amino acids: CASSPGLNTGELFF. The CDR3 DNA reads as TGTGCCAGCTCACCAGGGCTAAACACCGGGGAGCTGTTTTTT.

The V call is TRBV27, the J call TRBJ2-2; D is possibly TRBD2 (6 bases). This CDR3 comprises 15 residues. Deletions cut 3 bases from V and 4 bases from J, with 12 bases between. Germline CDR1 is MNHEY and CDR2 is SMNVEV (reference sequence). CDR3 sequence reads: CASSFFGGPTGELFF. The CDR3 DNA follows: TGTGCCAGCAGTTTTTTCGGGGGTCCCACCGGGGAGCTGTTTTTT.

The chain combines TRBV7-2 with TRBJ1-5, with 7 bases identical to TRBD1. In germline, CDR1 is SGHTA, CDR2 FQGNSA. The CDR3 is 13 residues long. V lost 4 bases to trimming and J lost 7 bases; unmatched junction nucleotides: 4. The CDR3 here is CASSSDRQQPQHF. CDR3 bases: TGTGCCAGCAGCTCGGACAGGCAGCAGCCCCAGCATTTT.

The CDR3 sequence is CASSPLAGPDGELFF. The CDR3 DNA is TGTGCCAGCAGCCCCCTAGCGGGGCCCGACGGGGAGCTGTTTTTT. V and J are TRBV7-9 and TRBJ2-2; 9 bases agree with TRBD2. The CDR3 is 15 residues long. Germline loops: CDR1 SEHNR, CDR2 FQNEAQ (reference sequence). V shed 5 bases, J shed 7 bases, and the junction held 8 bases outside the gene matches. Full variable domain (rest looked up from reference TRBV7-9 and TRBJ2-2): DTGVSQNPRHKITKRGQNVTFRCDPISEHNRLYWYRQTLGQGPEFLTYFQNEAQLEKSRLLSDRFSAERPKGSFSTLEIQRTEQGDSAMYLCASSPLAGPDGELFFGEGSRLTVL.

The V and J genes are TRBV5-1 and TRBJ2-3; a weak D match, TRBD2 (7 bases). V lost 2 bases to trimming and J lost 0 bases, with 19 bases between them. CDR3 size: 18 residues. Per germline, CDR1 SGHRS and CDR2 YFSETQ. In nucleotides, the CDR3 is TGCGCCAGCAGCTTTGGTGGGTCCGGGGGGCCTAGCACAGATACGCAGTATTTT. This codes for CASSFGGSGGPSTDTQYF.

The chain carries TRBV4-1 and TRBJ1-6; TRBD1 aligns across 8 bases. The CDR3 contains 16 residues. The germline CDR1 and CDR2 sequences are MGHRA and YSYEKL. The V segment lost 4 bases and the J segment 8 bases; nucleotides outside the gene matches: 10. The CDR3 protein is CASSRQGRAADSPLHF. As DNA, the CDR3 is TGCGCCAGCAGCCGACAGGGGCGCGCTGCGGATTCACCCCTCCACTTT.

This sequence joins TRBV6-5 and TRBJ1-5; TRBD1 matches at 7 bases. With 6 bases clipped from V and 5 bases from J, the junction kept 4 bases outside the gene matches. CDR1 MNHEY and CDR2 SVGAGI come from the germline V gene. CDR3 length: 13 amino acids. The CDR3 loop is CASRRDSYQPQHF. Written as DNA, the CDR3 is TGTGCCAGCAGACGGGACAGCTATCAGCCCCAGCATTTT.

The J gene is TRBJ2-1, the V gene TRBV9; TRBD2 matches 14 bases. CDR3 size: 15 residues. Germline V gives CDR1 SGDLS, CDR2 YYNGEE. V shed 0 bases, J shed 8 bases, and the junction held 1 base outside the gene matches. The chain's CDR3 is CASSVGLAGGHEQFF. The CDR3, as DNA: TGTGCCAGCAGCGTAGGACTAGCGGGGGGGCATGAGCAGTTCTTC. The complete variable domain, with remaining parts taken from reference TRBV9 and TRBJ2-1, reads DSGVTQTPKHLITATGQRVTLRCSPRSGDLSVYWYQQSLDQGLQFLIQYYNGEERAKGNILERFSAQQFPDLHSELNLSSLELGDSALYFCASSVGLAGGHEQFFGPGTRLTVL.

About this clone itself: Other nucleotide sequences from this sample produce the same CDR3. The chain uses TRBV19 and TRBJ2-7; TRBD1 agrees at 8 bases. The CDR3 is made up of 13 amino acids. The trim removed 5 bases at V and 3 bases at J, leaving 3 bases unmatched. Germline V gene sequence: CDR1 LNHDA, CDR2 SQIVND (reference sequence). For the CDR3, the DNA is TGTGCCAGTAGTTTAGGACAGGGCTACGAGCAGTACTTC. Translation gives CASSLGQGYEQYF.

This sequence joins TRBV7-2 and TRBJ2-1, with a weak D call TRBD2 (5 bases). Between the trimmed V and J ends, which lost 5 bases and 4 bases, there was a span of 9 bases. The CDR3 covers 13 residues. Germline V gives CDR1 SGHTA, CDR2 FQGNSA. CDR3 amino acids: CASSPDYYNEQFF. For the CDR3, the DNA is TGTGCCAGCAGCCCCGACTATTACAATGAGCAGTTCTTC.

The chain couples TRBV4-3 to TRBJ2-3; D unclear. CDR1 is LGHNA, CDR2 YSLEER, per germline. The CDR3 loop spans 12 amino acids. V was trimmed by 4 bases and J by 5 bases, leaving 7 bases between them. This chain's CDR3 is CASSLSGDTQYF. Here the CDR3 DNA reads TGCGCCAGCAGCCTATCGGGAGATACGCAGTATTTT.

V usage is TRBV6-5 and J usage is TRBJ2-3; the match to TRBD2 covers 12 bases. The CDR3 has 15 amino acids. Germline loops: CDR1 MNHEY, CDR2 SVGAGI. Trimming took 6 bases from V and 1 from J; bases not matched to a gene: 2. The CDR3 DNA reads as TGTGCCAGCAGCCGGACTAGCGGGGGCACAGATACGCAGTATTTT. This encodes CASSRTSGGTDTQYF.

The V call is TRBV28, the J call TRBJ1-1, with D possibly TRBD1 on 6 matching bases. This CDR3 is 16 amino acids long. Trimming stripped 7 bases from V and 2 bases from J, with 20 bases between. Germline V lookup: CDR1 MDHEN, CDR2 SYDVKM. The DNA for the CDR3 is TGTGCCAGCACCCAAGGGGGGGGGCGCGTAAACACTGAAGCTTTCTTT. The encoded protein is CASTQGGGRVNTEAFF.

The chain links TRBV7-9 to TRBJ1-1; TRBD1 might be the D (6 bases). The CDR3 runs to 14 residues. Germline CDR1 SEHNR, CDR2 FQNEAQ (reference sequence). V was clipped by 5 bases and J by 4 bases, with 14 bases between them. DNA for the CDR3: TGTGCCAGCAGCCCTCAACAGGGTATCACTGAAGCTTTCTTT. Protein sequence: CASSPQQGITEAFF.

The chain links TRBV11-2 to TRBJ2-7; D possibly corresponds to TRBD1 (6 bases). Trimming took off 6 bases at V and 5 bases at J, with 11 bases between the two ends. The CDR3 covers 12 residues. The germline V gene has CDR1 SGHAT and CDR2 FQNNGV. CDR3 loop: CASSTTGNEQYF. The CDR3 DNA follows: TGTGCCAGCAGTACTACAGGGAACGAGCAGTACTTC.

This clone was seen more than once but under ten times. The V gene is TRBV3-1 (or the pseudogene TRBV3-2), the J gene TRBJ2-1; TRBD1 matches 7 bases. The CDR3 length is 12 residues. With 2 bases clipped from V and 12 bases from J, the junction kept 4 bases outside the gene matches. CDR1 LGHDT and CDR2 YNNKEL come from the germline V gene (reference sequence). In DNA form, the CDR3 reads TGTGCCAGCAGCCAACTAGGGGGCCCGCAGTTCTTC. It encodes CASSQLGGPQFF.

The CDR3 reads CASSQQKTGGGYTF. The CDR3 nucleotides are TGTGCCAGCAGCCAACAAAAGACAGGGGGCGGCTACACCTTC. The J gene is TRBJ1-2, the V gene TRBV3-1 (or the pseudogene TRBV3-2); TRBD1 matches 10 bases. With V trimmed by 2 bases and J by 8 bases, 5 bases remained unmatched. Germline CDR1 reads LGHDT; CDR2 reads YNNKEL (reference sequence). The CDR3 extends over 14 amino acids.

J is TRBJ2-1 and V is TRBV5-8; the D gene is possibly TRBD2 (6 bases). V lost 4 bases and J 10 bases, leaving 15 bases between the germline ends. This CDR3 comprises 13 residues. Germline V gene data show CDR1 as SGHTS and CDR2 as YDEGEE. In nucleotides, the CDR3 is TGTGCCAGCAGCCCTACTAGCTTAGGGGAGCAGTTCTTC. Encoded protein: CASSPTSLGEQFF.

This clone was found once. This chain joins TRBV28 and TRBJ1-2; D is undetermined. V dropped 4 bases and J dropped 3 bases, with 9 bases sitting between them. There are 13 residues in the CDR3. From germline, CDR1 is MDHEN and CDR2 SYDVKM. The CDR3 here is CASSSSGYYGYTF. Here the CDR3 DNA reads TGTGCCAGCAGTTCTTCAGGATACTATGGCTACACCTTC.

V gene TRBV27 combines with J gene TRBJ1-2; 12 bases are shared with TRBD1. Germline V gene sequence: CDR1 MNHEY, CDR2 SMNVEV (reference sequence). With 7 bases clipped from V and 8 bases from J, the junction kept 14 bases outside the gene matches. This CDR3 spans 16 amino acids. CDR3 sequence: CASTRWGGDRGHGYTF. CDR3 coding DNA: TGTGCCAGCACTCGCTGGGGCGGGGACAGGGGGCACGGCTACACCTTC.

The J gene is TRBJ2-2, the V gene TRBV7-3, with D perhaps TRBD1 (6 bases). Germline assignment: CDR1 SGHTA and CDR2 FQGTGA. This CDR3 has 13 amino acids. V lost 2 bases and J 5 bases, leaving 6 bases between the germline ends. CDR3 DNA: TGTGCCAGCAGCTTACAGGGGACCGGGGAGCTGTTTTTT. Residues: CASSLQGTGELFF.

The chain carries TRBV5-4 and TRBJ1-2; the D is unclear. The CDR3 extends over 13 amino acids. Germline CDR1 is SGHNT and CDR2 is YYREEE (reference sequence). Trimming took off 0 bases at V and 6 bases at J, with 9 bases between the two ends. CDR3 protein: CASSLGAQDGYTF. The CDR3 nucleotides read TGTGCCAGCAGCTTGGGGGCGCAAGATGGCTACACCTTC.